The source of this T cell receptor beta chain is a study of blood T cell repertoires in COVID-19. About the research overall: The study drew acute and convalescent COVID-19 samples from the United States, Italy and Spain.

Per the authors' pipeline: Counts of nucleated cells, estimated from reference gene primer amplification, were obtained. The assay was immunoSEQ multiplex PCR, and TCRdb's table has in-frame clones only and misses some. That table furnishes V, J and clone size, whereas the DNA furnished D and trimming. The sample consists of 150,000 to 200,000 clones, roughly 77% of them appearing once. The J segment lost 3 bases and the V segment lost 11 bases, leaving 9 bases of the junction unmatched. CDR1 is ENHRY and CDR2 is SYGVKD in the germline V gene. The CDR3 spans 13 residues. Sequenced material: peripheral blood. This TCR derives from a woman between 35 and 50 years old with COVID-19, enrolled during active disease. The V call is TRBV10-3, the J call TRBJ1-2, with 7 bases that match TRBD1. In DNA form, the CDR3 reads TGTGCCGGCCGCACCGGGACAGACTATGGCTACACCTTC. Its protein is CAGRTGTDYGYTF.